Shown below are 7 T cell receptor beta chains from a single sample sequenced in a study of identical twins. TCRdb re-analysed the 5' RACE reads in MiXCR, keeping a single row per CDR3 protein. The sample lists some 760,000 distinct CDR3 sequences, about 18% occurring once. In addition, the sample was reused for a study of T cells expressing NK-cell markers.

Sequenced material: PBMCs. The receptors shown here come from a woman aged 18-29 years in good health.

V is TRBV15 and J is TRBJ2-3; D is ambiguous. The CDR3 sequence is 16 residues long. The germline CDR1 and CDR2 sequences are LNHNV and YYDKDF (reference sequence). Trimming removed 3 bases at V and 3 bases at J, with 16 bases between. CDR3 sequence reads: CATSRTTSLETDTQYF. In DNA form, the CDR3 reads TGTGCCACCAGCAGGACAACCAGCCTCGAGACAGATACGCAGTATTTT.

This clonotype has a handful of counts. The chain links TRBV3-1 to TRBJ2-5, with 7 positions matching TRBD2. The germline V gene has CDR1 LGHDT and CDR2 YNNKEL (reference sequence). This CDR3 contains 14 residues. Germline trimming cut 4 bases from V and 2 bases from J; bases unmatched to any gene: 4. The DNA of the CDR3 is TGTGCCAGCAGCCCTTGGACTAGACAAGAGACCCAGTACTTC. Protein product: CASSPWTRQETQYF.

This clonotype was seen more than once but under ten times. The V call is TRBV6-6, the J call TRBJ1-2, with D possibly TRBD1 on 5 matching bases. The germline V gene has CDR1 MNHNY and CDR2 SVGAGI (reference sequence). The CDR3 spans 13 residues. V lost 2 bases to trimming and J lost 7 bases, with 11 bases between them. The CDR3 region is CASSYSGDPGYTF. In DNA form, the CDR3 reads TGTGCCAGCAGTTACAGCGGGGACCCTGGCTACACCTTC.

This chain links TRBV29-1 with TRBJ2-5, with 8 bases that match TRBD1. Germline V lookup: CDR1 SQVTM, CDR2 ANQGSEA. The CDR3 length is 12 residues. V lost 7 bases, J lost 2 bases, and 3 bases stayed unmatched. CDR3 bases: TGCAGCGCGACAGGGGCTCAAGAGACCCAGTACTTC. Protein: CSATGAQETQYF.

The chain combines TRBV28 with TRBJ2-7; 9 nucleotides agree with TRBD1. The germline V gene has CDR1 MDHEN and CDR2 SYDVKM. The CDR3 consists of 16 residues. The trim removed 6 bases at V and 1 base at J, leaving 10 bases unmatched. The CDR3 protein is CASSPLMGQGSYEQYF. The DNA of the CDR3 is TGTGCCAGCAGCCCCCTTATGGGACAGGGTTCCTACGAGCAGTACTTC.

The table lists this clonotype with a few counts. The chain has TRBV4-3 and TRBJ2-5, with a possible D match to TRBD1 (6 bases). Germline V lookup: CDR1 LGHNA, CDR2 YSLEER. The V and J ends lost 0 bases and 5 bases respectively, with 13 bases between them. The CDR3 sequence is 15 residues long. CDR3 DNA: TGCGCCAGCAGCCAAGATGGGGGCCCCCGGGAGACCCAGTACTTC. It is translated as CASSQDGGPRETQYF.

The chain combines TRBV18 with TRBJ2-5; D possibly corresponds to TRBD2 (6 bases). Germline assignment: CDR1 KGHSH and CDR2 LQKENI. The CDR3 sequence is 13 residues long. V was shortened by 8 bases and J by 5 bases, with 15 bases between the two germline ends. CDR3 coding DNA: TGTGCCAGCGGAAACGGGGGTCGGGAGACCCAGTACTTC. Amino acids: CASGNGGRETQYF.